This T cell receptor beta chain was recovered during a study of CD8 T cells in ankylosing spondylitis. This CDR3 is 14 amino acids long. The sample holds many counts of this clonotype. The antigen remains undetermined. Sequence at one end of the junction differs from germline and may be a read error. Whole-study findings and limits: A number of the motif variants had already been described in reactive arthritis synovial fluid and blood.

5'-RACE, quantitative and with molecular barcodes, yielded the TCR beta libraries. Each CDR3 protein is one row after TCRdb ran MiXCR on the 5' RACE reads. In the table there are about 220,000 distinct CDR3 sequences, roughly 24% of which are singletons. The receptor's source is a male donor with ankylosing spondylitis or in good health (not recorded which). The sequenced sample consisted of blood, either unsorted or a sorted T cell fraction (not recorded which). The chain uses TRBV12-3 or TRBV12-4 and TRBJ1-5; possibly TRBD1 for D (6 bases). The CDR3 DNA follows: TGCGCCAGCAGCTTGACAGGCGGGAATCAGCCCCAGCATTTT. It encodes CASSLTGGNQPQHF.